This T cell receptor beta chain was sequenced for a study of T cells after yellow fever vaccination. As for the study in general: A sort based on CD3, CD45RA, CCR7 and CD95 yielded the EM, EMRA, CM and Tscm memory subsets. Whole-study results and caveats: A large majority of primary-vaccination clones showed up again after the booster (under 98% CD4, 88% CD8). It was a weaker secondary response, yet one that peaked faster, at day 5 versus 15.

Only a few counts were recorded for this clonotype. Universal primer sites and UMIs were introduced during 5'RACE template-switching synthesis of TCR cDNA. TCRdb used MiXCR to reprocess the 5' RACE reads, holding one entry per CDR3 protein. The sample consists of about 58,000 distinct CDR3 sequences, around 6.1% of them appearing once. The germline V gene encodes CDR1 SGHRS and CDR2 YFSETQ. V shed 2 bases and J shed 2 bases, with 14 bases lying between them. This CDR3 contains 16 residues. The sequence came from a man between 18 and 35 years old who received the YFV17D yellow fever vaccine. The starting material was PBMCs, either bulk or a sorted T-cell subset (CD4+, CD8+, memory, or dextramer-sorted; not recorded which), obtained on the day of the yellow fever booster vaccination. The rearrangement links TRBV5-1 to TRBJ2-1, with a weak D call TRBD1 (5 bases). DNA of the CDR3: TGCGCCAGCAGCTTTAGTCAGGGCTTACCCTACAATGAGCAGTTCTTC. It translates to CASSFSQGLPYNEQFF.